This entry lists 15 T cell receptor beta chains sequenced from one sample in a study of blood T cells in healthy people across ages. A sample-barcoded 5' primer and a J-beta primer mix were used in a second PCR of about 7 to 11 cycles. TCRdb re-called the 5' RACE reads with MiXCR, one entry per CDR3 protein. The data hold about 580,000 distinct CDR3 sequences, with 40% to 50% observed a single time. The sample taken for sequencing was blood. The receptor source for this set is a man older than 75 in good health.

Only a few counts were recorded for this clonotype. The chain has TRBV7-2 and TRBJ1-6; D gene uncertain. This CDR3 is built from 14 residues. V lost 1 base, J lost 5 bases, and 6 bases lay in between. The V gene's germline CDR1 is SGHTA and CDR2 FQGNSA. The CDR3 loop is CASSLVTNNSPLHF. Here the CDR3 DNA reads TGTGCCAGCAGCTTAGTGACCAATAATTCACCCCTCCACTTT.

The chain couples TRBV2 to TRBJ1-6; 8 nucleotides match TRBD1. The V and J ends lost 5 bases and 5 bases, in that order; junction bases with no gene match: 5. CDR3 size: 15 residues. CDR1 SNHLY and CDR2 FYNNEI come from the germline V gene. CDR3 sequence: CASSRGQGDNSPLHF. Written as DNA, the CDR3 is TGTGCCAGCAGTCGCGGACAGGGCGATAATTCACCCCTCCACTTT.

The chain has TRBV3-1 and TRBJ1-2, with D hard to call. Germline CDR1 reads LGHDT; CDR2 reads YNNKEL (reference sequence). Trimming removed 4 bases at V and 8 bases at J, with 17 bases between. This CDR3 comprises 14 residues. This chain's CDR3 is CASSPPTIQFGYTF. For the CDR3, the DNA is TGTGCCAGCAGCCCCCCGACCATTCAATTCGGCTACACCTTC.

The chain recombines TRBV5-1 with TRBJ1-1; 9 nucleotides agree with TRBD1. This CDR3 spans 14 amino acids. V shed 0 bases, J shed 6 bases, and the junction held 3 bases outside the gene matches. Germline CDR1 is SGHRS and CDR2 is YFSETQ. As DNA, the CDR3 is TGCGCCAGCAGCTTGGGGGACAGGGTCCCTGAAGCTTTCTTT. Its protein is CASSLGDRVPEAFF.

This clonotype appeared many times. The gene calls are TRBV29-1 and TRBJ1-2, with TRBD1 as a possible D gene (5 bases). Trimming took off 5 bases at V and 4 bases at J, with 14 bases between the two ends. The CDR3 spans 13 residues. Germline V gene data show CDR1 as SQVTM and CDR2 as ANQGSEA. The CDR3 DNA is TGCAGCGTTTGGACACCCAAAGGCTATGGCTACACCTTC. Translated: CSVWTPKGYGYTF.

The chain combines TRBV4-1 with TRBJ2-1, with 8 positions matching TRBD2. The CDR3 has 17 amino acids. Germline V CDR1 and CDR2: MGHRA, YSYEKL. J gave up 7 bases and V 1 base, and 12 bases lay outside the gene matches. As DNA, the CDR3 is TGCGCCAGCAGCCAAGGGGTTAGCGGGGTGGGCCGGAATGAGCAGTTCTTC. Protein: CASSQGVSGVGRNEQFF.

This clonotype has more than one count but fewer than ten. The chain employs TRBV7-2 and TRBJ1-1; maybe TRBD1 (6 bases). The germline V gene has CDR1 SGHTA and CDR2 FQGNSA. Trimming left V 7 bases short and J 0 bases short, with 18 bases between. The CDR3 sequence is 16 residues long. The CDR3 here is CASTPSGTYMNTEAFF. In DNA, the CDR3 is TGTGCCAGCACCCCTTCCGGGACATACATGAACACTGAAGCTTTCTTT.

The chain employs TRBV20-1 and TRBJ2-1, with D perhaps given as TRBD1 or TRBD2 (5 bases each). This CDR3 has 14 residues. Germline assignment: CDR1 DFQATT and CDR2 SNEGSKA (reference sequence). V lost 4 bases and J 8 bases, leaving 18 bases between the germline ends. CDR3 sequence reads: CSANRGPRGDEQFF. The CDR3 DNA sequence: TGCAGTGCTAACCGGGGACCCCGAGGGGATGAGCAGTTCTTC.

V usage is TRBV12-3 or TRBV12-4 and J usage is TRBJ2-7, with no clear D. CDR3 length equals 14 residues. V was clipped by 2 bases and J by 0 bases, with 8 bases between them. The CDR3 DNA sequence: TGTGCCAGCAGTTTATATGACAACTCCTACGAGCAGTACTTC. This sequence encodes CASSLYDNSYEQYF.

This clonotype was detected only a few times. The chain employs TRBV29-1 and TRBJ2-2; the match to TRBD1 covers 7 bases. V shed 3 bases and J 6 bases; nucleotides not matched to a gene: 7. The CDR3 spans 14 residues. Looked up from germline, CDR1 is SQVTM and CDR2 is ANQGSEA. The CDR3 is CSVDRQGVAGELFF. The CDR3 DNA follows: TGCAGCGTTGACCGGCAGGGGGTCGCCGGGGAGCTGTTTTTT.

A word on this clonotype: A read error may produce the germline difference seen at one junction end. The chain carries TRBV10-3 and TRBJ2-3, with unresolved D. Germline V gene sequence: CDR1 ENHRY, CDR2 SYGVKD. There are 16 residues in the CDR3. The CDR3 loop is CVISESMLGGTDTQYF. The CDR3 DNA follows: TGTGTCATCAGTGAGTCAATGCTAGGAGGCACAGATACGCAGTATTTT.

This chain links TRBV30 with TRBJ1-6; D is uncertain. The CDR3 spans 15 residues. The V end lost 0 bases, the J end lost 0 bases, and 6 bases lay between the germline ends. Germline assignment: CDR1 GTSNPN and CDR2 SVGIG (reference sequence). The CDR3 bases are TGTGCCTGGAGTGTAGGGAGCTCCTATAATTCACCCCTCCACTTT. It yields the protein CAWSVGSSYNSPLHF.

A few counts support this clonotype. The genes are TRBV20-1 and TRBJ2-5; 9 bases align to TRBD1. Germline trimming cut 3 bases from V and 6 bases from J; bases unmatched to any gene: 8. Germline CDR1 is DFQATT and CDR2 is SNEGSKA (reference sequence). The CDR3 contains 14 residues. The CDR3 spells CSARWDRDGKTQYF. As DNA, the CDR3 is TGCAGTGCTAGGTGGGACAGGGATGGGAAGACCCAGTACTTC.

CDR3 bases: TGCAGCGTCCGATTGGACAGGGGAGACGAGCAGTACTTC. Protein sequence: CSVRLDRGDEQYF. The V gene is TRBV29-1, the J gene TRBJ2-4; 9 bases align to TRBD1. With the DNA end fitting TRBJ2-7 better, the J assignment may be wrong. The CDR3 extends over 13 amino acids. Looked up from germline, CDR1 is SQVTM and CDR2 is ANQGSEA.

This clonotype was picked up a small number of times. The chain uses TRBV7-9 and TRBJ1-2; 7 positions agree with TRBD1. This CDR3 contains 13 residues. With V trimmed by 1 base and J by 8 bases, 4 bases remained unmatched. Germline CDR1 and CDR2: SEHNR and FQNEAQ (reference sequence). CDR3 in amino acids: CASSLDQGGGYTF. The CDR3 DNA reads as TGTGCCAGCAGCTTAGATCAAGGGGGCGGCTACACCTTC. The full variable domain, rest sourced from reference TRBV7-9 and TRBJ1-2, is DTGVSQNPRHKITKRGQNVTFRCDPISEHNRLYWYRQTLGQGPEFLTYFQNEAQLEKSRLLSDRFSAERPKGSFSTLEIQRTEQGDSAMYLCASSLDQGGGYTFGSGTRLTVV.